These 15 T cell receptor beta chains came from one sample sequenced in a study of CD8+ T cells in alopecia areata. Treatment here: oral pan-JAK inhibitor, 5-10 mg twice daily. Reverse transcription of extracted RNA yielded cDNA, which provided the sequencing template. Data came from immunoSEQ multiplex PCR; TCRdb stores just in-frame clones and leaves some out. The data contain about 190,000 clones, 50% to 60% of them seen just once; the ten biggest clones take up approximately 0.7%. Sequenced here: CD4+ T cells sorted from blood, sampled at week 4, from a patient treated with tofacitinib. Every receptor here comes from a human donor with alopecia areata.

This clone was picked up a small number of times. The chain joins TRBV5-6 to TRBJ1-4; a weak D match, TRBD1 (5 bases). V lost 0 bases and J 8 bases, leaving 11 bases between the germline ends. The CDR3 totals 14 residues. Germline CDR1 is SGHDT and CDR2 is YYEEEE. The chain's CDR3 is CASSLGQPEEKLFF. The CDR3 DNA follows: TGTGCCAGCAGCTTGGGACAGCCTGAGGAAAAACTGTTTTTT.

Many counts were recorded for this clone. The same CDR3 can be traced to other DNA sequences in this sample. The gene calls are TRBV7-2 and TRBJ2-1, with 16 bases identical to TRBD2. The CDR3 has 18 amino acids. CDR1 is SGHTA, CDR2 FQGNSA, per germline. V lost 1 base, J lost 6 bases, and 6 bases stayed unmatched. DNA for the CDR3: TGTGCCAGCAGCTTAGTTTCGGGGACTAGCGGGAGGGGCAATGAGCAGTTCTTC. Translation gives CASSLVSGTSGRGNEQFF.

This chain links TRBV5-1 with TRBJ1-1; 7 bases agree with TRBD1. CDR1 SGHRS and CDR2 YFSETQ come from the germline V gene. V lost 5 bases to trimming and J lost 6 bases; unmatched junction nucleotides: 7. The CDR3 is 13 residues long. The CDR3 is CASRTGNGAEAFF. In DNA form, the CDR3 reads TGCGCCAGCAGGACAGGGAATGGGGCTGAAGCTTTCTTT.

CDR3 residues: CASSLVRGRDGTDTQYF. CDR3 DNA: TGCGCCAGCAGCTTGGTTCGGGGACGGGACGGCACAGATACGCAGTATTTT. The chain uses TRBV5-1 and TRBJ2-3, with D tentatively TRBD1 or TRBD2 (5 bases each). V lost 0 bases and J lost 1, with 15 bases in between. Germline assignment: CDR1 SGHRS and CDR2 YFSETQ. The CDR3 covers 17 residues.

The rearrangement uses TRBV29-1 and TRBJ2-4; D perhaps matches TRBD1 (6 bases). This CDR3 comprises 12 residues. The germline V gene encodes CDR1 SQVTM and CDR2 ANQGSEA. With 7 bases removed from V and 6 bases from J, the gap between germline ends came to 13 bases. The CDR3 nucleotides read TGCAGCGGCCGGGACACATCAAACATTCAGTACTTC. Its translation: CSGRDTSNIQYF.

The chain uses TRBV6-6 and TRBJ1-4; D remains ambiguous. V dropped 6 bases and J dropped 7 bases, with 9 bases sitting between them. The CDR3 runs to 12 residues. Germline V CDR1 and CDR2: MNHNY, SVGAGI (reference sequence). The CDR3 DNA reads as TGTGCCAGCAGAAGGGTTCGTGAAAAACTGTTTTTT. Translating gives CASRRVREKLFF.

V and J are TRBV30 and TRBJ1-1, with 8 bases identical to TRBD1. Looked up from germline, CDR1 is GTSNPN and CDR2 is SVGIG (reference sequence). With V trimmed by 0 bases and J by 0 bases, 12 bases remained unmatched. This CDR3 is 18 amino acids long. Here the CDR3 reads CAWSVKGQGKIMNTEAFF. The CDR3, as DNA: TGTGCCTGGAGTGTCAAAGGACAGGGAAAAATTATGAACACTGAAGCTTTCTTT.

The chain has TRBV5-1 and TRBJ2-6; D might be TRBD2 (6 bases). V lost 0 bases, J lost 2 bases, and 15 bases lay in between. The CDR3 has 18 residues. Germline lookup yields CDR1 SGHRS and CDR2 YFSETQ. The CDR3 nucleotides are TGCGCCAGCAGCTTGGGGAGCGGGCGCAGCGCTGGGGCCAACGTCCTGACTTTC. As protein: CASSLGSGRSAGANVLTF. The full variable domain, with the rest looked up from reference TRBV5-1 and TRBJ2-6, is KAGVTQTPRYLIKTRGQQVTLSCSPISGHRSVSWYQQTPGQGLQFLFEYFSETQRNKGNFPGRFSGRQFSNSRSEMNVSTLELGDSALYLCASSLGSGRSAGANVLTFGAGSRLTVL.

This clone was recorded once. The gene calls are TRBV4-1 and TRBJ1-5; D unresolved. With 1 base removed from V and 4 bases from J, the gap between germline ends came to 5 bases. Germline CDR1 reads MGHRA; CDR2 reads YSYEKL. The CDR3 totals 13 residues. In DNA form, the CDR3 reads TGCGCCAGCAGCCAAGCTACGAATCAGCCCCAGCATTTT. Its protein product is CASSQATNQPQHF.

The chain uses TRBV30 and TRBJ1-2; D gene unclear. CDR3 length equals 14 residues. The V gene's germline CDR1 is GTSNPN and CDR2 SVGIG (reference sequence). The V gene lost 3 bases and the J gene lost 4 bases, with 15 bases spanning the gap. CDR3 sequence: CAWRKGMRAYGYTF. The CDR3 DNA reads as TGTGCCTGGAGGAAGGGAATGAGGGCCTATGGCTACACCTTC.

The chain carries TRBV7-2 and TRBJ2-6; D is unclear. Germline-derived CDR1 and CDR2 are SGHTA and FQGNSA. V was trimmed by 5 bases and J by 4 bases, leaving 6 bases between them. This CDR3 region has 13 residues. CDR3 sequence reads: CASSRRGANVLTF. The CDR3 coding sequence is TGTGCCAGCAGCCGACGAGGGGCCAACGTCCTGACTTTC.

J is TRBJ2-2 and V is TRBV5-4; D call uncertain. V shed 0 bases and J shed 1 base, with 7 bases lying between them. Germline values: CDR1 SGHNT, CDR2 YYREEE (reference sequence). The CDR3 runs to 15 residues. The CDR3 nucleotides read TGTGCCAGCAGCTTGGCCTTAAAGAACACCGGGGAGCTGTTTTTT. Its translation is CASSLALKNTGELFF.

This clone showed up just a few times. The V gene is TRBV21-1, the J gene TRBJ2-7; the tabulated D call, TRBD1, remains unverified against the DNA. TRBV21-1 is marked as a pseudogene. The CDR3 runs to 15 residues. The CDR3: CASSITGQGAHEQYF. In nucleotides, the CDR3 is TGTGCCAGCAGCATAACGGGACAGGGGGCCCACGAGCAGTACTTC.

The chain couples TRBV5-6 to TRBJ2-2; the D call may be TRBD1 or TRBD2 (7 bases each). Germline-derived CDR1 and CDR2 are SGHDT and YYEEEE. The CDR3 is 14 residues long. Trimming removed 3 bases from V and 6 bases from J, with 12 bases in between. The CDR3 bases are TGTGCCAGCAGCTCGGGGGGACAGTCCGGGGAGCTGTTTTTT. Translation: CASSSGGQSGELFF.

The genes are TRBV11-2 and TRBJ2-3; TRBD2 aligns across 8 bases. There are 16 residues in the CDR3. The V gene end was trimmed by 4 bases and the J gene end by 0 bases; junction bases not matched to a gene: 6. Germline V CDR1 and CDR2: SGHAT, FQNNGV. The CDR3 reads CASSYTSGLSTDTQYF. Here the CDR3 DNA reads TGTGCCAGCAGCTACACTAGCGGACTTAGCACAGATACGCAGTATTTT.